One sample yielded the 12 T cell receptor beta chains listed below, sequenced in a study of blood T cells in healthy people across ages. Then a second PCR, running about 6 to 12 cycles, was carried out with a sample-barcoded 5' primer and a J-beta primer mix. Using its own MiXCR run on the 5' RACE reads, TCRdb lists one record per CDR3 protein. The table lists roughly 650,000 distinct CDR3 sequences, roughly 30% of them singletons. Input material: blood. The receptors shown here come from a woman over 75 in good health.

The V gene is TRBV6-4, the J gene TRBJ1-6; D gene unclear. The V end lost 0 bases, the J end lost 6 bases, and 6 bases lay between the germline ends. Per the germline V gene, CDR1 is MRHNA and CDR2 is SNTAGT. The CDR3 loop spans 14 amino acids. Here the CDR3 DNA reads TGTGCCAGCAGTGACTCACAAAGTAATTCACCCCTCCACTTT. It translates to CASSDSQSNSPLHF.

V is TRBV6-5 and J is TRBJ2-5; no definite D call. Germline-derived CDR1 and CDR2 are MNHEY and SVGAGI. The V gene lost 2 bases and the J gene lost 5 bases, with 12 bases spanning the gap. The CDR3 is 14 residues long. This chain's CDR3 is CASSYGGPRETQYF. In DNA form, the CDR3 reads TGTGCCAGCAGTTACGGCGGCCCCCGGGAGACCCAGTACTTC.

The V and J genes are TRBV7-2 and TRBJ2-1; 11 nucleotides line up with TRBD2. Germline CDR1 SGHTA, CDR2 FQGNSA. After removal of 10 bases from V and 0 bases from J, the junction contained 14 bases not matched to a gene. The length of the CDR3 is 18 residues. CDR3 coding DNA: TGTGCCACCAGTCTCCCTAGCGGGGGGATGAGCTCCTACAATGAGCAGTTCTTC. Its protein is CATSLPSGGMSSYNEQFF.

The chain links TRBV6-6 to TRBJ1-1, with unresolved D. Germline V gives CDR1 MNHNY, CDR2 SVGAGI (reference sequence). CDR3 length: 13 residues. The ends were cut back, 6 bases at V and 3 bases at J, with 11 bases in the middle. The CDR3 loop reads CASRNKDDTEAFF. As DNA, the CDR3 is TGTGCCAGCAGGAACAAGGATGACACTGAAGCTTTCTTT.

This clonotype occurred many times. The V call is TRBV3-1, the J call TRBJ2-7, with TRBD2 matching 13 bases. The germline CDR1 and CDR2 sequences are LGHDT and YNNKEL (reference sequence). CDR3 length equals 17 residues. With 4 bases clipped from V and 5 bases from J, the junction kept 11 bases outside the gene matches. CDR3 amino acids: CASSRGLAGAHRNEQYF. The CDR3 DNA is TGTGCCAGCAGCCGTGGACTAGCGGGGGCCCATAGGAACGAGCAGTACTTC.

V gene TRBV20-1 combines with J gene TRBJ2-5; 10 bases fit TRBD2. The CDR3 is 18 residues long. V trimming: 0 bases; J trimming: 5 bases; junction bases outside the gene matches: 15. Germline V gene sequence: CDR1 DFQATT, CDR2 SNEGSKA (reference sequence). CDR3 DNA: TGCAGTGCTAGAGATTGGCCCAGCGGGGGGGCGTGGCGGGAGACCCAGTACTTC. Its protein is CSARDWPSGGAWRETQYF.

The chain links TRBV2 to TRBJ2-1, with 7 bases that match TRBD1. The V gene's germline CDR1 is SNHLY and CDR2 FYNNEI. Unmatched junction bases numbered 7, after V lost 5 bases and J lost 3 bases. The CDR3 runs 15 residues. The CDR3 coding sequence is TGTGCCAGCAGTTTCGGCCGGGACAGCTACAATGAGCAGTTCTTC. It specifies CASSFGRDSYNEQFF.

This clonotype was seen more than once but under ten times. An end of the junction does not agree with germline; a read error may underlie this. V usage is TRBV20-1 and J usage is TRBJ2-7; 10 bases match TRBD1. The CDR3 loop spans 13 amino acids. The germline CDR1 and CDR2 sequences are DFQATT and SNEGSKA (reference sequence). In nucleotides, the CDR3 is TGCAGTGCAGCCGGGACAGGGGCCTATGAGCAGTACTTC. This gives the protein CSAAGTGAYEQYF.

The chain recombines TRBV12-3 or TRBV12-4 with TRBJ2-3, with TRBD2 identical over 8 bases. V lost 2 bases and J lost 4; bases outside the gene matches: 8. This CDR3 has 16 amino acids. CDR3 nucleotides: TGTGCCAGCAGTTTACAGCGGGGGATTCCAGCAGATACGCAGTATTTT. Protein: CASSLQRGIPADTQYF.

This clonotype was counted a few times. The chain is built from TRBV3-1 and TRBJ2-4, with D uncertain. V dropped 4 bases and J dropped 2 bases, with 15 bases sitting between them. CDR3 length equals 16 residues. Per the germline V gene, CDR1 is LGHDT and CDR2 is YNNKEL (reference sequence). This chain's CDR3 is CASSRERAASKNIQYF. In DNA, the CDR3 is TGTGCCAGCAGCCGTGAAAGGGCCGCGTCCAAAAACATTCAGTACTTC.

The chain is built from TRBV2 and TRBJ2-7, with 8 bases matching TRBD1. The CDR3 has 15 residues. The germline V gene encodes CDR1 SNHLY and CDR2 FYNNEI. Losses at the gene ends were 1 base for V and 7 bases for J; bases not matched to a gene: 9. The CDR3 region has the DNA TGTGCCAGCAGTGAAGTCCGGACAGGGTTTGGGGAGCAGTACTTC. Translation gives CASSEVRTGFGEQYF. The whole variable domain, remainder taken from reference TRBV2 and TRBJ2-7, is EPEVTQTPSHQVTQMGQEVILRCVPISNHLYFYWYRQILGQKVEFLVSFYNNEISEKSEIFDDQFSVERPDGSNFTLKIRSTKLEDSAMYFCASSEVRTGFGEQYFGPGTRLTVT.

This clonotype was recorded many times. The gene calls are TRBV5-6 and TRBJ1-2; 7 bases line up with TRBD1. CDR1 SGHDT and CDR2 YYEEEE come from the germline V gene. CDR3 length: 15 amino acids. Trimming cost V 2 bases and J 2 bases; bases outside gene matches: 6. The CDR3 coding sequence is TGTGCCAGCAGCTTTACAGGGGACTCCAACTATGGCTACACCTTC. Residues: CASSFTGDSNYGYTF.